This T cell receptor beta chain was observed in a study of T cell changes during pregnancy in multiple sclerosis. The data were produced by immunoSEQ multiplex PCR, yet TCRdb's version contains in-frame clones alone and is incomplete. This table holds about 33,000 clones, about 92% found once. The sample comprised PBMCs (not recorded whether the cells were cultured). This receptor was obtained from a female donor with multiple sclerosis, enrolled in a pregnancy study.

CDR3 in DNA: TGTGCCAGCAGCCGACCCTTTTCCCCGACAGGGGCCTACGAGCAGTACTTC. Residues: CASSRPFSPTGAYEQYF. The chain couples TRBV27 to TRBJ2-7; TRBD1 agrees at 8 bases. The ends lost 6 bases at V and 2 bases at J; junction bases unmatched: 15. The V gene's germline CDR1 is MNHEY and CDR2 SMNVEV (reference sequence). This CDR3 spans 17 amino acids.